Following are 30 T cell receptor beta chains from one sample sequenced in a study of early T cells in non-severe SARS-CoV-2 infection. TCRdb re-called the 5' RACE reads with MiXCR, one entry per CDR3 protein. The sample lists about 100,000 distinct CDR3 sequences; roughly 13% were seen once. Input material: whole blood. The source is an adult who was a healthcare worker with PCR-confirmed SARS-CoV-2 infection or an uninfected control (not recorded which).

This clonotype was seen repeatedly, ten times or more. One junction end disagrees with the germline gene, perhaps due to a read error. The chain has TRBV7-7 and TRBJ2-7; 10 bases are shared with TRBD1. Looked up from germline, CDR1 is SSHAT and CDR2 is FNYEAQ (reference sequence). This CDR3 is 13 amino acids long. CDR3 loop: CASSLRDRGEQYF. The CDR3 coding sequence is TGTGCTAGCAGCTTAAGGGACAGGGGCGAGCAGTACTTC.

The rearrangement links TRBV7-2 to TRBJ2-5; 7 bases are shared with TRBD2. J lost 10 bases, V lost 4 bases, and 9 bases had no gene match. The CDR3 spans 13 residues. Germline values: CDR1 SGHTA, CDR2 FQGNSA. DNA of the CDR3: TGTGCCAGCAGCTCCCCGGGGGGTGGGGGCCAGTACTTC. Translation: CASSSPGGGGQYF.

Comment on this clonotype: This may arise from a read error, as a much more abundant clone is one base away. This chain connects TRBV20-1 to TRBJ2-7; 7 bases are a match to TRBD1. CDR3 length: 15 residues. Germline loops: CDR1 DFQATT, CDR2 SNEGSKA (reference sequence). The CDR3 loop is CGALIGTASSYEQYF. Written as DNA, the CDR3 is TGCGGTGCACTAATAGGGACAGCTAGCTCCTACGAGCAGTACTTC.

The CDR3 nucleotides are TGCGCCAGCAGCTTGAGGGGCGGGAGCTCCTACAATGAGCAGTTCTTC. Protein sequence: CASSLRGGSSYNEQFF. The chain joins TRBV5-1 to TRBJ2-1, with 7 nucleotides matching TRBD2. Losses at the gene ends were 1 base for V and 0 bases for J; bases not matched to a gene: 4. The germline CDR1 and CDR2 sequences are SGHRS and YFSETQ. The CDR3 runs 16 residues.

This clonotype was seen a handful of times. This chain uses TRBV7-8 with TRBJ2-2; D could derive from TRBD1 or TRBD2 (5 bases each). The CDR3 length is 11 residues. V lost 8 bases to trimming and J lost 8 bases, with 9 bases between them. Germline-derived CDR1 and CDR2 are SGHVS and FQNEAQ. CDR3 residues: CASGTVGELFF. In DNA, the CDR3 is TGTGCCAGCGGGACGGTGGGGGAGCTGTTTTTT.

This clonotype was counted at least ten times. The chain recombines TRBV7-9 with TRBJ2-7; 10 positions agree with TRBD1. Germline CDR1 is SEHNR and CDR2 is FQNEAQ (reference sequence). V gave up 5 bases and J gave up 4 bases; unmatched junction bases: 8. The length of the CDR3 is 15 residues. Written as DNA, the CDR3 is TGTGCCAGCAGCGCCGGGACAGGGGTTACATACGAGCAGTACTTC. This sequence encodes CASSAGTGVTYEQYF.

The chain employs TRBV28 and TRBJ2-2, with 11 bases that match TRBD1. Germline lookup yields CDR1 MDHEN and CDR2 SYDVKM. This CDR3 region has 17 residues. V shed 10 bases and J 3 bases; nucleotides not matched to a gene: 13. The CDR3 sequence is CATEGDRGFRYTGELFF. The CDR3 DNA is TGTGCCACCGAGGGGGACAGGGGGTTTAGGTACACCGGGGAGCTGTTTTTT.

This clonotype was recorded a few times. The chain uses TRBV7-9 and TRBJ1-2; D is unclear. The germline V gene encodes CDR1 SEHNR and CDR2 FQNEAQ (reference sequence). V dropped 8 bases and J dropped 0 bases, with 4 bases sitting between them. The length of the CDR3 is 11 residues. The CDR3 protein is CASQTNYGYTF. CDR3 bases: TGTGCCAGCCAAACTAACTATGGCTACACCTTC.

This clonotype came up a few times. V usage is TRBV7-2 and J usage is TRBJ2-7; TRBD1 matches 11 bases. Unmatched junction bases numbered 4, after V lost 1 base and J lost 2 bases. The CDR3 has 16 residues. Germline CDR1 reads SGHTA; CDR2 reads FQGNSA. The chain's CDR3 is CASSLVGTGGTYEQYF. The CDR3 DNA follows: TGTGCCAGCAGCTTAGTCGGGACAGGGGGTACCTACGAGCAGTACTTC. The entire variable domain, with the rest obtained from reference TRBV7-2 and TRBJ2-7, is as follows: GAGVSQSPSNKVTEKGKDVELRCDPISGHTALYWYRQSLGQGLEFLIYFQGNSAPDKSGLPSDRFSAERTGGSVSTLTIQRTQQEDSAVYLCASSLVGTGGTYEQYFGPGTRLTVT.

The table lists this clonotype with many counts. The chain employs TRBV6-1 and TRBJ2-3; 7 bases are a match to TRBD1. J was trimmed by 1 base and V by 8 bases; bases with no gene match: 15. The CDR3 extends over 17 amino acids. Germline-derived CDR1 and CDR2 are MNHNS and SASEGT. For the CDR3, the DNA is TGTGCCAGCGGCGGCAGGGGGTTCCCCAGGGGCACAGATACGCAGTATTTT. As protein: CASGGRGFPRGTDTQYF.

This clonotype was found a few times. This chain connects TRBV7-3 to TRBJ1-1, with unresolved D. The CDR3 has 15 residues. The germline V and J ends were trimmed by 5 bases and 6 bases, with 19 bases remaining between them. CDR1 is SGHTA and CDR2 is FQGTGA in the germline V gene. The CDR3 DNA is TGTGCCAGCAGCCCGGACTCTAGCCGGAGGGCTGAAGCTTTCTTT. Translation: CASSPDSSRRAEAFF.

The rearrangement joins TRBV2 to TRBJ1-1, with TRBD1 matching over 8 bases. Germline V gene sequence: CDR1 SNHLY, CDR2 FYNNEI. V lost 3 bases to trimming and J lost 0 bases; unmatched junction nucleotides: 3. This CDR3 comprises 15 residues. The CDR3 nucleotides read TGTGCCAGCAGTGAGGACAGGGTTTTGAACACTGAAGCTTTCTTT. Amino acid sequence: CASSEDRVLNTEAFF.

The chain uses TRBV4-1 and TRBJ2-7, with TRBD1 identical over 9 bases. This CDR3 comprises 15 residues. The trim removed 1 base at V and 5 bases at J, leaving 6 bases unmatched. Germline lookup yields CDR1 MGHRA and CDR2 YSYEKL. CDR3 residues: CASSQVGTGSNEQYF. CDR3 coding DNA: TGCGCCAGCAGCCAAGTAGGGACAGGGAGCAACGAGCAGTACTTC.

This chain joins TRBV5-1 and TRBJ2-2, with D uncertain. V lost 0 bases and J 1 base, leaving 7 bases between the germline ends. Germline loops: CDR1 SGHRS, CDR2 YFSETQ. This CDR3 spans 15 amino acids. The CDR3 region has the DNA TGCGCCAGCAGCTTGGAGTCAGGGAACACCGGGGAGCTGTTTTTT. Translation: CASSLESGNTGELFF.

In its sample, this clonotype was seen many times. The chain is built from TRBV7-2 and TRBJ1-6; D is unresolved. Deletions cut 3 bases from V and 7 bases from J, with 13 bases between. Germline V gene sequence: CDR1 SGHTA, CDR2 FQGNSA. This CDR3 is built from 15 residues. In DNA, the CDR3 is TGTGCCAGCAGCTTCAGTGGGAACGGCAATTCACCCCTCCACTTT. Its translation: CASSFSGNGNSPLHF.

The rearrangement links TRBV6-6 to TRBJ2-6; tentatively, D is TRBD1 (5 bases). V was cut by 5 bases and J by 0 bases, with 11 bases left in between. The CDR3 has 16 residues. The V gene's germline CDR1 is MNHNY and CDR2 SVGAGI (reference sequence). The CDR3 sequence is CASSNTGISGANVLTF. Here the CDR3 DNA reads TGTGCCAGCAGTAACACAGGAATCTCTGGGGCCAACGTCCTGACTTTC.

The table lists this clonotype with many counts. CDR3 loop: CSALIGTLNSPLHF. CDR3 nucleotide sequence: TGCAGTGCTCTAATTGGTACCCTTAATTCACCCCTCCACTTT. V gene TRBV20-1 combines with J gene TRBJ1-6, with D uncertain. Deletions cut 5 bases from V and 6 bases from J, with 14 bases between. CDR3 length: 14 residues. Germline values: CDR1 DFQATT, CDR2 SNEGSKA (reference sequence).

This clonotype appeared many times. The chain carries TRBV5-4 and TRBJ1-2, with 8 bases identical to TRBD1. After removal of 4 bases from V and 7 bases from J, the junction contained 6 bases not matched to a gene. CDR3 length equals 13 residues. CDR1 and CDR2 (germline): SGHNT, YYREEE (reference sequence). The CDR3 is CASSLETGAGYTF. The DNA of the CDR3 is TGTGCCAGCAGCCTCGAGACAGGGGCTGGCTACACCTTC.

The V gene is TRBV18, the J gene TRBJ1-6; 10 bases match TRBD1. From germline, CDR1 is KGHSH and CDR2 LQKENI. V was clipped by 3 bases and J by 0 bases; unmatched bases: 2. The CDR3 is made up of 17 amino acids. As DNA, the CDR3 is TGTGCCAGCTCACCGGGACAGGGGAGCTCCTATAATTCACCCCTCCACTTT. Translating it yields CASSPGQGSSYNSPLHF.

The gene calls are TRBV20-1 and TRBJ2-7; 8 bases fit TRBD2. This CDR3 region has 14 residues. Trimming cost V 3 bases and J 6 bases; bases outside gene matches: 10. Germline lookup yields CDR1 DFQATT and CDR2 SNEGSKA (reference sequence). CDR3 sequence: CSASLNSGGLEQYF. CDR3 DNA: TGCAGTGCTAGCCTGAACAGCGGGGGTCTCGAGCAGTACTTC.

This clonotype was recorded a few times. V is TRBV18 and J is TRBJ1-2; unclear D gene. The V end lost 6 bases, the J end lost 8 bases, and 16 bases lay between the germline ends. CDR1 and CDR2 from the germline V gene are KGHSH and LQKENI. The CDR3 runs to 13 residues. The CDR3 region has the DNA TGTGCCAGCTCCGGCTTGAATGGGATCGGCTACACCTTC. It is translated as CASSGLNGIGYTF.

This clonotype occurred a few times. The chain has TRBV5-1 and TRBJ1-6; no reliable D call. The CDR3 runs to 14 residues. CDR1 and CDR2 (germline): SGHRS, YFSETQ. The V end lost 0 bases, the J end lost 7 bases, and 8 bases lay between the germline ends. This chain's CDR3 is CASSLDGNNSPLHF. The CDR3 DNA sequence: TGCGCCAGCAGCTTGGACGGAAACAATTCACCCCTCCACTTT.

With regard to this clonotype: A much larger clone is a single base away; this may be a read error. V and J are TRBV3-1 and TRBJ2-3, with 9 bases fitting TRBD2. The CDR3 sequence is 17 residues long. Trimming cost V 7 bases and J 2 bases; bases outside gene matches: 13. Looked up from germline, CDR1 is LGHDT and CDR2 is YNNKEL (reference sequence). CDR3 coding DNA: TGTGCCAGCAAGCCTGGCGGGGGGGCCCCCGACACAGATACGCAGTATTTT. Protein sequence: CASKPGGGAPDTDTQYF.

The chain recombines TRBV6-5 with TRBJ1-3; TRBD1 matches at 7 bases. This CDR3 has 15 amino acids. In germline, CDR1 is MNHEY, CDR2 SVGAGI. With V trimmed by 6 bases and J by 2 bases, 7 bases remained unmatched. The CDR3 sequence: CASRLDRVTGNTIYF. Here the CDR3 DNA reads TGTGCCAGCAGGCTCGACAGGGTAACTGGAAACACCATATATTTT.

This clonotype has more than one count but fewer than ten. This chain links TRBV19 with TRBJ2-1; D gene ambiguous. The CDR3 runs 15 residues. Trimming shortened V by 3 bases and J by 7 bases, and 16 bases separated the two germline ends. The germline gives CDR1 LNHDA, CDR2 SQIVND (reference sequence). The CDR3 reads CASSISGGRRNEQFF. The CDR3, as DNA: TGTGCCAGTAGTATCTCCGGTGGGCGTAGGAATGAGCAGTTCTTC.

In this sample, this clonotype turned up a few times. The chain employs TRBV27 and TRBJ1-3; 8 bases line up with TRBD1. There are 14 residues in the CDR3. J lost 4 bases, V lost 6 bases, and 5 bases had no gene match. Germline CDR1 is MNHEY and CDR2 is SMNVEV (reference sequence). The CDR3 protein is CASSPGQGGNTIYF. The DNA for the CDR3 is TGTGCCAGCAGCCCCGGACAGGGAGGAAACACCATATATTTT.

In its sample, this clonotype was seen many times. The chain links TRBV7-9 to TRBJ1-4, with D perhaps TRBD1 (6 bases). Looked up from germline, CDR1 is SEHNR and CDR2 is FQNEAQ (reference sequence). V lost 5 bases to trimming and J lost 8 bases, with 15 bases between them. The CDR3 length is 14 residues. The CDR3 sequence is CASSPQGTREKLFF. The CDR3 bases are TGTGCCAGCAGCCCCCAGGGGACCCGGGAAAAACTGTTTTTT.

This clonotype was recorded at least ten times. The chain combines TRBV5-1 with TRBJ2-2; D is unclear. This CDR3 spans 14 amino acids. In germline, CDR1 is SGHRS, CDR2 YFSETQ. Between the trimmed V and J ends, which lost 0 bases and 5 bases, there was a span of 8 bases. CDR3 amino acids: CASSLARQTGELFF. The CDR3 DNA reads TGCGCCAGCAGCTTGGCTCGGCAGACCGGGGAGCTGTTTTTT. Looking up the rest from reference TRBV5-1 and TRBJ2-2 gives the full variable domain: KAGVTQTPRYLIKTRGQQVTLSCSPISGHRSVSWYQQTPGQGLQFLFEYFSETQRNKGNFPGRFSGRQFSNSRSEMNVSTLELGDSALYLCASSLARQTGELFFGEGSRLTVL.

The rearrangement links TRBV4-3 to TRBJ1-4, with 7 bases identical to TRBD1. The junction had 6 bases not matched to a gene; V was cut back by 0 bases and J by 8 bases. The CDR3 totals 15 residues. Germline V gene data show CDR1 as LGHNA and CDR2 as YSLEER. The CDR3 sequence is CASSQDGTGVEKLFF. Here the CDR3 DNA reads TGCGCCAGCAGCCAAGACGGAACAGGGGTCGAAAAACTGTTTTTT.

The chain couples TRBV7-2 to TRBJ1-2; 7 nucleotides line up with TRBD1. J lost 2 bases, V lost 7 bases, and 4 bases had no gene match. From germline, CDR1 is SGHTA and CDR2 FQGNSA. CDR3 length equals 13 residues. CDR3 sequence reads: CASTGTANYGYTF. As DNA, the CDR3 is TGTGCCAGCACCGGGACAGCAAACTATGGCTACACCTTC.